This T cell receptor beta chain is from a study of cytomegalovirus exposure and HLA in healthy donors. Study observations and caveats: Listed as cytomegalovirus-associated were over 150 TCR beta chains.

In the case of this clone: Its target is not known.

Generated by immunoSEQ multiplex PCR, the TCRdb table keeps only in-frame clones and is missing some. The sample gives fewer than 120,000 clones, approximately 87% of which show up once; roughly 1.4% is in the top ten. V lost 6 bases, J lost 11 bases, and 7 bases stayed unmatched. CDR3 length equals 12 residues. The V gene's germline CDR1 is WSHSY and CDR2 SAAADI. This sequence originates from a woman younger than 45 in good health and CMV-seropositive. Sequencing used PBMCs. This chain uses TRBV10-2 with TRBJ1-1; 9 bases fit TRBD1. The CDR3 sequence: CASRGLDRGAFF. The CDR3 bases are TGCGCCAGCAGGGGACTGGACAGGGGTGCTTTCTTT.